Presented here are 11 T cell receptor beta chains from one specimen sequenced in a study of cytomegalovirus exposure and HLA in healthy donors. PCR employed 60 Vbeta and 13 Jbeta primers. The protocol was immunoSEQ multiplex PCR, while the TCRdb copy is restricted to in-frame clones and leaves out a portion. The listing contains more than 110,000 clones. Specimen: PBMCs. These receptors originate from a man aged 35 to 55 in good health and CMV-seronegative.

J is TRBJ1-5 and V is TRBV9; weak D call: TRBD1 (5 bases). The ends were cut back, 2 bases at V and 4 bases at J, with 13 bases in the middle. The CDR3 is 15 residues long. Germline V gene sequence: CDR1 SGDLS, CDR2 YYNGEE. CDR3 amino acids: CASSVGPQANQPQHF. The CDR3 DNA follows: TGTGCCAGCAGCGTGGGCCCACAGGCTAATCAGCCCCAGCATTTT. The full variable domain, with the rest looked up from reference TRBV9 and TRBJ1-5, is DSGVTQTPKHLITATGQRVTLRCSPRSGDLSVYWYQQSLDQGLQFLIQYYNGEERAKGNILERFSAQQFPDLHSELNLSSLELGDSALYFCASSVGPQANQPQHFGDGTRLSIL.

The chain links TRBV5-1 to TRBJ2-5, with a possible D match to TRBD1 (5 bases). From germline, CDR1 is SGHRS and CDR2 YFSETQ. Trimming shortened V by 0 bases and J by 8 bases, and 8 bases separated the two germline ends. The CDR3 has 12 residues. The CDR3 is CASSLGQGTQYF. The CDR3 DNA follows: TGCGCCAGCAGCTTGGGCCAGGGAACCCAGTACTTC.

V usage is TRBV7-9 and J usage is TRBJ1-1; D gene unclear. CDR3 size: 11 residues. From germline, CDR1 is SEHNR and CDR2 FQNEAQ (reference sequence). Trimming pared 1 base from V and 8 bases from J, leaving 5 bases between. CDR3 in amino acids: CASSLGGEAFF. The CDR3 DNA reads TGTGCCAGCAGCTTAGGCGGGGAAGCTTTCTTT.

V usage is TRBV5-5 and J usage is TRBJ2-6; D is perhaps TRBD2 (7 bases). CDR3 length: 16 amino acids. CDR1 is SGHKS, CDR2 YYEKEE, per germline (reference sequence). Trimming left V 4 bases short and J 1 base short, with 12 bases between. In nucleotides, the CDR3 is TGTGCCAGCAGCGGCCGGGGGGCATCTGGGGCCAACGTCCTGACTTTC. This translates into CASSGRGASGANVLTF.

The V gene is TRBV5-1, the J gene TRBJ1-5; 7 nucleotides agree with TRBD1. Germline V gene lookup returns CDR1 SGHRS and CDR2 YFSETQ. The J segment lost 5 bases and the V segment lost 5 bases, leaving 4 bases of the junction unmatched. The CDR3 extends over 13 amino acids. DNA of the CDR3: TGCGCCAGCAGTATCGACAGGGATCAGCCCCAGCATTTT. Its translation: CASSIDRDQPQHF.

The V and J genes are TRBV28 and TRBJ2-7; 7 positions agree with TRBD1. The V gene end was trimmed by 8 bases and the J gene end by 2 bases; junction bases not matched to a gene: 6. In germline, CDR1 is MDHEN, CDR2 SYDVKM. CDR3 length: 13 residues. The CDR3 bases are TGTGCCAGCGAGGGACAGATTCCCTACGAGCAGTACTTC. It translates to CASEGQIPYEQYF.

The chain carries TRBV6-1 and TRBJ1-2; 7 bases are a match to TRBD1. V lost 7 bases, J lost 3 bases, and 5 bases stayed unmatched. This CDR3 is 13 amino acids long. Germline V gene lookup returns CDR1 MNHNS and CDR2 SASEGT. The chain's CDR3 is CASKGAGDYGYTF. The DNA for the CDR3 is TGTGCCAGCAAGGGGGCCGGAGACTATGGCTACACCTTC.

V is TRBV27 and J is TRBJ1-2; the match to TRBD1 covers 11 bases. Germline CDR1 and CDR2: MNHEY and SMNVEV (reference sequence). CDR3 length equals 15 residues. Germline trimming cut 4 bases from V and 4 bases from J; bases unmatched to any gene: 5. The CDR3 DNA reads as TGTGCCAGCAGTTCCGGGACAGGGGGAGGCTATGGCTACACCTTC. Translating gives CASSSGTGGGYGYTF.

The chain combines TRBV5-1 with TRBJ1-2; no reliable D call. V was clipped by 0 bases and J by 4 bases, with 13 bases between them. Germline CDR1 SGHRS, CDR2 YFSETQ. The CDR3 is made up of 15 amino acids. CDR3 nucleotide sequence: TGCGCCAGCAGCTTGGATGGCCGTTCGGGCTATGGCTACACCTTC. This translates into CASSLDGRSGYGYTF.

V is TRBV7-2 and J is TRBJ1-1, with D unresolved. The CDR3 runs 14 residues. Trimming cost V 0 bases and J 1 base, with 6 bases left between them. Germline CDR1 SGHTA, CDR2 FQGNSA. The CDR3 nucleotides are TGTGCCAGCAGCTTAGCACTTCCGAACACTGAAGCTTTCTTT. It translates to CASSLALPNTEAFF.

The rearrangement joins TRBV19 to TRBJ1-2; 9 bases are a match to TRBD1. Germline V CDR1 and CDR2: LNHDA, SQIVND (reference sequence). The V gene end was trimmed by 5 bases and the J gene end by 8 bases; junction bases not matched to a gene: 6. This CDR3 contains 13 residues. The CDR3 here is CASSLQGAVGYTF. The CDR3 DNA reads TGTGCCAGTAGTCTACAGGGGGCAGTAGGCTACACCTTC.